A selection of T cell receptor beta chains follows, all from one sample in a study of control samples from healthy donors and cancer patients. TCRdb keeps only in-frame clones here, not all; method: immunoSEQ multiplex PCR. This repertoire shows 170,000 or so clones, about 93% found once; its top ten account for 1.4% to 1.5%. The source material was blood. The receptors here all came from a man younger than 35 in good health. The CDR3 runs from the conserved cysteine through the conserved F or W. Rows give clone size only sometimes, using once, few, many, or a class for an expanded clone.

j_gene: TRBJ1-5
abundance: NA
v_gene: TRBV6-6
len: 11
CDR3aa: CASSAKQPQHF

j_gene: TRBJ1-6
abundance: NA
v_gene: TRBV5-8
len: 15
CDR3aa: CASSLGGGAYSPLHF

j_gene: TRBJ1-1
abundance: NA
v_gene: TRBV12-5
len: 15
CDR3aa: CASGVDSRRNTEAFF

j_gene: TRBJ1-5
abundance: few
v_gene: TRBV10-3
len: 12
CDR3aa: CAISQRNQPQHF

j_gene: TRBJ1-2
abundance: NA
v_gene: TRBV6-5
len: 15
CDR3aa: CASSYSGLINYGYTF

j_gene: TRBJ1-1
abundance: NA
v_gene: TRBV19
len: 14
CDR3aa: CASSDGGADPEAFF

j_gene: TRBJ1-5
abundance: NA
v_gene: TRBV28
len: 16
CDR3aa: CASNPLVEGAGQPQHF

j_gene: TRBJ2-7
abundance: NA
v_gene: TRBV27
len: 14
CDR3aa: CASRRTSGGYEQYF

j_gene: TRBJ1-1
abundance: NA
v_gene: TRBV2
len: 15
CDR3aa: CASSGRGGFGTEAFF

j_gene: TRBJ2-7
abundance: once
v_gene: TRBV6-6
len: 16
CDR3aa: CASSSHWTGGSYEQYF

j_gene: TRBJ1-2
abundance: NA
v_gene: TRBV29-1
len: 12
CDR3aa: CSVVPVNYGYTF

j_gene: TRBJ2-3
abundance: NA
v_gene: TRBV7-3
len: 14
CDR3aa: CASSQIGPDSPQYF

j_gene: TRBJ1-5
abundance: few
v_gene: TRBV5-1
len: 19
CDR3aa: CASSPGFRGRLYSNQPQHF

j_gene: TRBJ1-2
abundance: NA
v_gene: TRBV3-1/TRBV3-2
len: 14
CDR3aa: CASSQRRTSYGYTF

j_gene: TRBJ1-1
abundance: NA
v_gene: TRBV30
len: 13
CDR3aa: CAWSDGPGLQAFF

j_gene: TRBJ1-4
abundance: NA
v_gene: TRBV5-1
len: 15
CDR3aa: CASSLASGTGEKLFF

j_gene: TRBJ2-7
abundance: NA
v_gene: TRBV27
len: 15
CDR3aa: CASSLSMGGTYEQYF

j_gene: TRBJ1-6
abundance: NA
v_gene: TRBV2
len: 14
CDR3aa: CASSGSGAGSPLHF

j_gene: TRBJ1-2
abundance: NA
v_gene: TRBV18
len: 15
CDR3aa: CASSIQGILWYGYTF

j_gene: TRBJ1-5
abundance: NA
v_gene: TRBV2
len: 13
CDR3aa: CASSDFRDQPQHF

j_gene: TRBJ1-1
abundance: NA
v_gene: TRBV6-5
len: 12
CDR3aa: CASGRVGTEAFF

j_gene: TRBJ1-4
abundance: NA
v_gene: TRBV5-6
len: 18
CDR3aa: CASSLGRGQPATNEKLFF

j_gene: TRBJ2-1
abundance: NA
v_gene: TRBV5-5
len: 13
CDR3aa: CASSLVVAGGKFF

j_gene: TRBJ1-2
abundance: NA
v_gene: TRBV5-5
len: 14
CDR3aa: CASSLFGQGNGYTF

j_gene: TRBJ2-7
abundance: NA
v_gene: TRBV6-5
len: 14
CDR3aa: CASSSSGNSYEQYF

j_gene: TRBJ1-1
abundance: NA
v_gene: TRBV4-1
len: 13
CDR3aa: CASSLTENTEAFF

j_gene: TRBJ1-4
abundance: NA
v_gene: TRBV29-1
len: 14
CDR3aa: CSVGKTGANEKLFF

j_gene: TRBJ2-7
abundance: NA
v_gene: TRBV3-1/TRBV3-2
len: 14
CDR3aa: CASSQALGAYEQYF

j_gene: TRBJ1-4
abundance: once
v_gene: TRBV6-1
len: 14
CDR3aa: CASSELQGGEKLFF

j_gene: TRBJ2-3
abundance: NA
v_gene: TRBV5-1
len: 13
CDR3aa: CASSPERTDTQYF

j_gene: TRBJ1-5
abundance: NA
v_gene: TRBV11-3
len: 16
CDR3aa: CASSFGTYDSNQPQHF

j_gene: TRBJ1-3
abundance: NA
v_gene: TRBV29-1
len: 13
CDR3aa: CSVERTSGNTIYF

j_gene: TRBJ2-2
abundance: NA
v_gene: TRBV6-5
len: 15
CDR3aa: CARAIGGADPGELFF

j_gene: TRBJ1-6
abundance: NA
v_gene: TRBV10-3
len: 13
CDR3aa: CAISADRNSPLHF

j_gene: TRBJ1-6
abundance: NA
v_gene: TRBV2
len: 14
CDR3aa: CASSTGVGNSPLHF

j_gene: TRBJ2-1
abundance: once
v_gene: TRBV24-1
len: 14
CDR3aa: CATGIGGEYNEQFF

j_gene: TRBJ2-7
abundance: NA
v_gene: TRBV19
len: 11
CDR3aa: CASSAGDEQYF

j_gene: TRBJ2-3
abundance: NA
v_gene: TRBV19
len: 16
CDR3aa: CASSPDRGGDTDTQYF

j_gene: TRBJ2-7
abundance: NA
v_gene: TRBV2
len: 16
CDR3aa: CASSPKGSGVSYEQYF

j_gene: TRBJ1-2
abundance: NA
v_gene: TRBV5-1
len: 15
CDR3aa: CASSLEGQGGDGYTF

j_gene: TRBJ1-2
abundance: NA
v_gene: TRBV2
len: 14
CDR3aa: CASSEVQSNYGYTF

j_gene: TRBJ2-1
abundance: NA
v_gene: TRBV3-1/TRBV3-2
len: 13
CDR3aa: CASSLDSLGRQFF

j_gene: TRBJ2-2
abundance: NA
v_gene: TRBV6-5
len: 14
CDR3aa: CASKAGQNTGELFF

j_gene: TRBJ2-3
abundance: NA
v_gene: TRBV12-3/TRBV12-4
len: 13
CDR3aa: CASSRTGVDTQYF

j_gene: TRBJ2-7
abundance: NA
v_gene: TRBV5-1
len: 13
CDR3aa: CASSWTGQGEQYF

j_gene: TRBJ2-7
abundance: NA
v_gene: TRBV18
len: 13
CDR3aa: CASSETPGHEQYF

j_gene: TRBJ2-1
abundance: NA
v_gene: TRBV7-3
len: 15
CDR3aa: CASSARGGAPNEQFF

j_gene: TRBJ2-1
abundance: once
v_gene: TRBV19
len: 14
CDR3aa: CASKTGGAYNEQFF

j_gene: TRBJ2-7
abundance: NA
v_gene: TRBV2
len: 15
CDR3aa: CASSEGGGMYYEQYF

j_gene: TRBJ2-3
abundance: NA
v_gene: TRBV4-1
len: 14
CDR3aa: CASSQGPNTDTQYF

j_gene: TRBJ2-7
abundance: NA
v_gene: TRBV3-1/TRBV3-2
len: 14
CDR3aa: CASSQAGGGHEQYF

j_gene: TRBJ2-3
abundance: NA
v_gene: TRBV7-8
len: 15
CDR3aa: CASSLLAGTPDTQYF

j_gene: TRBJ1-6
abundance: NA
v_gene: TRBV6-5
len: 14
CDR3aa: CASSTSSYNSPLHF

j_gene: TRBJ2-7
abundance: once
v_gene: TRBV19
len: 15
CDR3aa: CASSPDRGLTYEQYF

j_gene: TRBJ1-2
abundance: NA
v_gene: TRBV7-8
len: 16
CDR3aa: CASSLGFGAVNYGYTF

j_gene: TRBJ2-2
abundance: NA
v_gene: TRBV10-3
len: 14
CDR3aa: CAISRDTNTGELFF

j_gene: TRBJ1-5
abundance: NA
v_gene: TRBV6-5
len: 14
CDR3aa: CASLSTGSNQPQHF

j_gene: TRBJ2-7
abundance: once
v_gene: TRBV5-1
len: 18
CDR3aa: CASSLDIRLMGGSREQYF

j_gene: TRBJ1-5
abundance: NA
v_gene: TRBV7-2
len: 17
CDR3aa: CASSSISGTASNQPQHF